This T cell receptor (beta chain) was found in a study of T cell changes during pregnancy in multiple sclerosis. This CDR3 has 17 residues. TCRdb's table, derived via immunoSEQ multiplex PCR, lists solely in-frame clones and lacks some. The sample has about 64,000 clones, around 96% seen once; the top ten hold over 2%. The chain links TRBV21-1 to TRBJ2-4; the table's D call, TRBD2, was not checked against the DNA. TRBV21-1 is an annotated pseudogene. The sequencing used CD8+ T cells from peripheral blood mononuclear cells, collected after pregnancy. The receptor's source is a female donor with multiple sclerosis, enrolled in a pregnancy study. The CDR3 nucleotides are TGTGCCAGCAGCAAAGAGAGGGCTAACGGCACAGAAGACATTCAGTACTTC. Its protein is CASSKERANGTEDIQYF.